The clone carrying this TCR beta chain was counted only a few times. Its target is not known. TCRdb used MiXCR to reprocess the 5' RACE reads, holding one entry per CDR3 protein. This sample has 250,000 to 400,000 distinct CDR3 sequences; about 4.5% occur once, and the top ten carry roughly a fifth. The CDR3 is 14 amino acids. Per the germline V gene, CDR1 is ENHRY and CDR2 is SYGVKD. Trimming cost V 7 bases and J 3 bases, with 12 bases left between them. The data were taken from a study of T cells after yellow fever vaccination. Study-wide results and caveats: A limited proportion of clonotypes was detected within both the CD4 and CD8 compartments.

The chain employs TRBV10-3 and TRBJ2-2, with D perhaps TRBD2 (6 bases). This TCR came from a man between 18 and 35 years old who received the YFV17D yellow fever vaccine. The source was PBMCs, collected 15 days after the yellow fever booster vaccination. The chain's CDR3 is CAIKRGGDTGELFF. In DNA form, the CDR3 reads TGTGCCATCAAAAGGGGAGGAGACACCGGGGAGCTGTTTTTT.